These 26 T cell receptor beta chains originate from one sample sequenced in a study of beta chain features in type 1 diabetes. Study-level results: There was a moderate but significant shortening of TCRB CDR3s in all four CD4+ subsets of Type 1 diabetes patients.

For these TCRs, the target antigens are not known. The authors reverse transcribed all of the isolated RNA, so sequencing captured expressed TCRB transcripts. Data came from immunoSEQ multiplex PCR; TCRdb stores just in-frame clones and leaves some out. Seen here are about 240,000 clones, approximately 15% observed once, and the top ten hold almost 0.02%. Sequenced sample: naive CD4+ T cells from blood. The receptors shown here come from a young man with type 1 diabetes.

The rearrangement links TRBV30 to TRBJ1-6; a weak D match, TRBD1 (5 bases). Trimming removed 3 bases at V and 9 bases at J, with 9 bases between. Looked up from germline, CDR1 is GTSNPN and CDR2 is SVGIG (reference sequence). The CDR3 contains 12 residues. This CDR3 reads CAWSAQVSPLHF. The CDR3 region has the DNA TGTGCCTGGAGCGCACAGGTTTCACCCCTCCACTTT.

The chain has TRBV5-1 and TRBJ2-7; 7 nucleotides align to TRBD1. After removal of 0 bases from V and 0 bases from J, the junction contained 6 bases not matched to a gene. CDR1 and CDR2 from the germline V gene are SGHRS and YFSETQ. The CDR3 is 16 residues long. The CDR3 DNA is TGCGCCAGCAGCTTGGCAGGACAGGCGGACTCCTACGAGCAGTACTTC. This translates into CASSLAGQADSYEQYF. The full variable domain, its missing parts supplied by reference TRBV5-1 and TRBJ2-7, is KAGVTQTPRYLIKTRGQQVTLSCSPISGHRSVSWYQQTPGQGLQFLFEYFSETQRNKGNFPGRFSGRQFSNSRSEMNVSTLELGDSALYLCASSLAGQADSYEQYFGPGTRLTVT.

This clone appeared a few times. The chain uses TRBV9 and TRBJ2-1, with TRBD2 matching 7 bases. Trimming at V came to 0 bases and at J to 0 bases, leaving 0 bases not matched to a gene. CDR1 is SGDLS, CDR2 YYNGEE, per germline. The CDR3 totals 15 residues. CDR3 in amino acids: CASSVGTSSYNEQFF. DNA of the CDR3: TGTGCCAGCAGCGTAGGGACTAGCTCCTACAATGAGCAGTTCTTC.

The chain joins TRBV30 to TRBJ2-5; 8 nucleotides line up with TRBD1. After removal of 2 bases from V and 5 bases from J, the junction contained 4 bases not matched to a gene. Germline CDR1 reads GTSNPN; CDR2 reads SVGIG (reference sequence). The length of the CDR3 is 13 residues. The CDR3 DNA is TGTGCCTGGAGTTCAGGGGGCTGGGAGACCCAGTACTTC. Its translation is CAWSSGGWETQYF.

The rearrangement uses TRBV7-2 and TRBJ2-3; the D gene is possibly TRBD1 (6 bases). The CDR3 contains 15 residues. Per the germline V gene, CDR1 is SGHTA and CDR2 is FQGNSA. The germline V and J ends were trimmed by 4 bases and 3 bases, with 14 bases remaining between them. CDR3 nucleotide sequence: TGTGCCAGCAGCTCATACAGGGAAAGTACAGATACGCAGTATTTT. Protein: CASSSYRESTDTQYF.

The rearrangement links TRBV11-2 to TRBJ2-2, with D possibly TRBD2 on 6 matching bases. Looked up from germline, CDR1 is SGHAT and CDR2 is FQNNGV. This CDR3 contains 15 residues. The V end lost 5 bases, the J end lost 2 bases, and 12 bases lay between the germline ends. The CDR3 is CASSPGTQNTGELFF. For the CDR3, the DNA is TGTGCCAGCAGCCCCGGGACTCAAAACACCGGGGAGCTGTTTTTT. The full variable domain, rest sourced from reference TRBV11-2 and TRBJ2-2, is EAGVAQSPRYKIIEKRQSVAFWCNPISGHATLYWYQQILGQGPKLLIQFQNNGVVDDSQLPKDRFSAERLKGVDSTLKIQPAKLEDSAVYLCASSPGTQNTGELFFGEGSRLTVL.

The chain uses TRBV27 and TRBJ2-5; perhaps TRBD2 as D (6 bases). This CDR3 has 15 residues. V lost 3 bases and J 5 bases, leaving 16 bases between the germline ends. Germline CDR1 MNHEY, CDR2 SMNVEV (reference sequence). The DNA of the CDR3 is TGTGCCAGCAGTTTCTCTAGCGCCAGAGGGGAGACCCAGTACTTC. Translation gives CASSFSSARGETQYF.

This chain uses TRBV21-1 with TRBJ1-2; the table names TRBD1, a call not compared with the DNA. TRBV21-1 is labeled a pseudogene. The CDR3 consists of 14 residues. The CDR3 sequence: CASSKWTGRDGYTF. The CDR3 bases are TGTGCCAGCAGCAAATGGACAGGGCGCGATGGCTACACCTTC.

This clone was detected a few times. In the same sample, other DNA sequences code for this CDR3. The genes are TRBV18 and TRBJ2-5; the match to TRBD2 covers 8 bases. There are 14 residues in the CDR3. The germline V gene has CDR1 KGHSH and CDR2 LQKENI. The V and J ends lost 2 bases and 2 bases, in that order; junction bases with no gene match: 1. CDR3 sequence: CASSPTSGQETQYF. The CDR3 coding sequence is TGTGCCAGCTCACCAACTAGCGGACAAGAGACCCAGTACTTC.

This clone has only a few counts. The chain carries TRBV5-1 and TRBJ1-6; possibly TRBD1 for D (5 bases). The V gene's germline CDR1 is SGHRS and CDR2 YFSETQ. Trimming stripped 1 base from V and 3 bases from J, with 8 bases between. The CDR3 is 15 residues long. CDR3 residues: CASSLTGDYNSPLHF. Written as DNA, the CDR3 is TGCGCCAGCAGCTTGACAGGAGACTATAATTCACCCCTCCACTTT. Filled out from reference TRBV5-1 and TRBJ1-6, the complete variable domain reads KAGVTQTPRYLIKTRGQQVTLSCSPISGHRSVSWYQQTPGQGLQFLFEYFSETQRNKGNFPGRFSGRQFSNSRSEMNVSTLELGDSALYLCASSLTGDYNSPLHFGNGTRLTVT.

This clone has just a few counts. V and J are TRBV6-1 and TRBJ2-1; 9 bases match TRBD1. Germline V gene data show CDR1 as MNHNS and CDR2 as SASEGT. Trimming cost V 6 bases and J 7 bases; bases outside gene matches: 10. The CDR3 runs to 15 residues. CDR3 loop: CASRTRTGEANEQFF. The CDR3 nucleotides are TGTGCCAGCAGGACCCGGACAGGGGAGGCGAATGAGCAGTTCTTC.

As concerns this clone: The sample has other DNA sequences that encode this CDR3 too. The rearrangement uses TRBV6-6 and TRBJ2-5; D is possibly TRBD1 (6 bases). Per the germline V gene, CDR1 is MNHNY and CDR2 is SVGAGI (reference sequence). The V end lost 6 bases, the J end lost 3 bases, and 8 bases lay between the germline ends. The CDR3 contains 12 residues. The CDR3 here is CASSPGEETQYF. CDR3 in DNA: TGTGCCAGCAGCCCAGGGGAAGAGACCCAGTACTTC.

The genes are TRBV5-1 and TRBJ1-1; 7 bases are a match to TRBD1. Unmatched junction bases numbered 3, after V lost 0 bases and J lost 1 base. The CDR3 extends over 15 amino acids. The V gene's germline CDR1 is SGHRS and CDR2 YFSETQ. The CDR3 here is CASSLDNRGNTEAFF. The DNA for the CDR3 is TGCGCCAGCAGCTTGGACAACAGGGGGAACACTGAAGCTTTCTTT.

This chain links TRBV29-1 with TRBJ2-4, with D possibly being TRBD2 (6 bases). V lost 7 bases, J lost 8 bases, and 18 bases lay in between. The CDR3 is 13 residues long. CDR1 and CDR2 (germline): SQVTM, ANQGSEA. Here the CDR3 reads CSGGTGLRDIQYF. In nucleotides, the CDR3 is TGCAGCGGGGGGACCGGACTACGGGACATTCAGTACTTC.

This clone was seen a handful of times. The rearrangement uses TRBV7-8 and TRBJ1-2; D not certain. The germline V gene has CDR1 SGHVS and CDR2 FQNEAQ. V was shortened by 5 bases and J by 2 bases, with 6 bases between the two germline ends. The CDR3 contains 12 residues. The CDR3 sequence is CASSEYNYGYTF. DNA of the CDR3: TGTGCCAGCAGCGAGTACAACTATGGCTACACCTTC.

The chain links TRBV29-1 to TRBJ2-1; TRBD2 matches at 7 bases. Per germline, CDR1 SQVTM and CDR2 ANQGSEA. The CDR3 length is 13 residues. V shed 3 bases, J shed 8 bases, and the junction held 7 bases outside the gene matches. The CDR3 here is CSVDGGLVDEQFF. The CDR3 nucleotides read TGCAGCGTTGATGGAGGACTAGTTGATGAGCAGTTCTTC.

This chain's CDR3 is CASSLGRLGDEQFF. CDR3 coding DNA: TGCGCCAGCAGCTTGGGAAGACTCGGCGATGAGCAGTTCTTC. The chain combines TRBV5-1 with TRBJ2-1; no firm D call. The CDR3 extends over 14 amino acids. CDR1 SGHRS and CDR2 YFSETQ come from the germline V gene. Trimming took off 0 bases at V and 8 bases at J, with 12 bases between the two ends.

This clone was seen a handful of times. This specimen includes other DNA sequences encoding the same CDR3. This chain connects TRBV6-5 to TRBJ2-7; TRBD1 agrees at 7 bases. CDR1 is MNHEY, CDR2 SVGAGI, per germline. This CDR3 has 15 residues. The J segment lost 2 bases and the V segment lost 0 bases, leaving 4 bases of the junction unmatched. The CDR3 region is CASSYSRQGAYEQYF. In nucleotides, the CDR3 is TGTGCCAGCAGTTACTCGAGGCAGGGGGCCTACGAGCAGTACTTC.

The chain uses TRBV4-1 and TRBJ2-3, with 15 bases aligning to TRBD2. The length of the CDR3 is 16 residues. Germline CDR1 is MGHRA and CDR2 is YSYEKL. Unmatched junction bases numbered 1, after V lost 0 bases and J lost 6 bases. This CDR3 is CASSQEGTSGRDTQYF. In DNA form, the CDR3 reads TGCGCCAGCAGCCAAGAAGGGACTAGCGGGAGGGATACGCAGTATTTT.

This clone has a handful of counts. This rearrangement joins TRBV7-2 to TRBJ2-6; no definite D call. CDR3 length equals 15 residues. V was pared by 2 bases and J by 0 bases, with 5 bases between. Germline CDR1 is SGHTA and CDR2 is FQGNSA. Written as DNA, the CDR3 is TGTGCCAGCAGCTTAAGACTCTCTGGGGCCAACGTCCTGACTTTC. It encodes CASSLRLSGANVLTF. Based on the CDR3 plus reference TRBV7-2 and TRBJ2-6, the full variable domain is GAGVSQSPSNKVTEKGKDVELRCDPISGHTALYWYRQSLGQGLEFLIYFQGNSAPDKSGLPSDRFSAERTGGSVSTLTIQRTQQEDSAVYLCASSLRLSGANVLTFGAGSRLTVL.

The rearrangement uses TRBV5-4 and TRBJ2-6, with unresolved D. CDR3 length: 16 residues. Germline lookup yields CDR1 SGHNT and CDR2 YYREEE (reference sequence). Trimming shortened V by 4 bases and J by 4 bases, and 15 bases separated the two germline ends. CDR3 nucleotide sequence: TGTGCCAGCAGCCCCACAGCCATCCGGGGGGCCAACGTCCTGACTTTC. It translates to CASSPTAIRGANVLTF.

In this sample, this clone turned up a few times. This chain joins TRBV5-4 and TRBJ1-2, with D possibly being TRBD1 (6 bases). Germline loops: CDR1 SGHNT, CDR2 YYREEE (reference sequence). The V end was cut by 2 bases, the J end by 8 bases, with 16 bases between. This CDR3 region has 14 residues. This CDR3 is CASSFQWGLGGYTF. The CDR3 coding sequence is TGTGCCAGCAGCTTCCAGTGGGGGCTTGGCGGCTACACCTTC.

The gene calls are TRBV7-7 and TRBJ2-7; TRBD1 matches 12 bases. Per the germline V gene, CDR1 is SSHAT and CDR2 is FNYEAQ (reference sequence). CDR3 length equals 15 residues. Trimming at V came to 1 base and at J to 8 bases, leaving 6 bases not matched to a gene. The DNA of the CDR3 is TGTGCCAGCAGCTTAGATGGGACAGGGGGCGCAAAGCAGTACTTC. Encoded protein: CASSLDGTGGAKQYF.

This chain links TRBV19 with TRBJ2-1, with 10 bases lining up with TRBD1. After removal of 4 bases from V and 2 bases from J, the junction contained 2 bases not matched to a gene. Germline V gene data show CDR1 as LNHDA and CDR2 as SQIVND (reference sequence). The CDR3 runs 15 residues. CDR3 in DNA: TGTGCCAGTAGTACAGGGACAGGGGCCTACAATGAGCAGTTCTTC. Encoded protein: CASSTGTGAYNEQFF.

This clone turned up a few times. V usage is TRBV4-2 and J usage is TRBJ2-7; D remains ambiguous. Trimming took off 0 bases at V and 0 bases at J, with 9 bases between the two ends. Germline CDR1 reads LGHNA; CDR2 reads YNFKEQ. The CDR3 runs 15 residues. In nucleotides, the CDR3 is TGTGCCAGCAGCCAAGAGTACTTAAGCTCCTACGAGCAGTACTTC. Protein product: CASSQEYLSSYEQYF.

This clone has a handful of counts. The chain is built from TRBV10-2 and TRBJ2-3; 7 bases are shared with TRBD2. The trim removed 6 bases at V and 6 bases at J, leaving 3 bases unmatched. CDR3 length: 12 residues. Germline V lookup: CDR1 WSHSY, CDR2 SAAADI. The CDR3 here is CASSGAGDTQYF. The CDR3, as DNA: TGCGCCAGCAGCGGAGCGGGGGATACGCAGTATTTT.